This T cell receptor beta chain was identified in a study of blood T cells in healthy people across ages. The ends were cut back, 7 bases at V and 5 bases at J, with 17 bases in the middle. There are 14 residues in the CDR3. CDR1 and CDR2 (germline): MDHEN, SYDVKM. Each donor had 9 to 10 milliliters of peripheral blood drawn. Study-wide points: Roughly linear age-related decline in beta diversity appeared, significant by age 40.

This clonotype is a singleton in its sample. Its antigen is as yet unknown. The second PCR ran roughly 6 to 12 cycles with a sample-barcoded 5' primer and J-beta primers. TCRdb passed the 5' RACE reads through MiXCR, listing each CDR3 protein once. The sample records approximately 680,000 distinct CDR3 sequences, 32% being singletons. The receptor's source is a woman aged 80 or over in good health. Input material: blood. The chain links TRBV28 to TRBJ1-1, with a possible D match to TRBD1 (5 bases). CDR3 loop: CASTQGGEETEAFF. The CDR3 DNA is TGTGCCAGCACCCAAGGAGGGGAAGAGACTGAAGCTTTCTTT.